This TCR beta chain was obtained from a study of blood T cells in healthy people across ages. This clonotype was observed a handful of times. Using a J-beta primer mix together with a sample-barcoded 5' primer, a second PCR was run for roughly 7 to 11 cycles. TCRdb reprocessed the 5' RACE reads via MiXCR and lists one record per CDR3 protein. The table includes approximately 760,000 distinct CDR3 sequences, roughly 25% detected once. This CDR3 comprises 13 residues. Germline lookup yields CDR1 SGHTA and CDR2 FQGNSA. V dropped 8 bases and J dropped 6; count of bases not matched to a gene: 6. These data were also filed under a second study, of T cells of mothers and their children.

This chain links TRBV7-2 with TRBJ1-1, with TRBD1 matching 10 bases. The TCR was taken from a boy between 5 and 17 years old in good health. The sample was blood. In DNA form, the CDR3 reads TGTGCCAGCTGCGGGACAGGGGTTTCTGAAGCTTTCTTT. This codes for CASCGTGVSEAFF.